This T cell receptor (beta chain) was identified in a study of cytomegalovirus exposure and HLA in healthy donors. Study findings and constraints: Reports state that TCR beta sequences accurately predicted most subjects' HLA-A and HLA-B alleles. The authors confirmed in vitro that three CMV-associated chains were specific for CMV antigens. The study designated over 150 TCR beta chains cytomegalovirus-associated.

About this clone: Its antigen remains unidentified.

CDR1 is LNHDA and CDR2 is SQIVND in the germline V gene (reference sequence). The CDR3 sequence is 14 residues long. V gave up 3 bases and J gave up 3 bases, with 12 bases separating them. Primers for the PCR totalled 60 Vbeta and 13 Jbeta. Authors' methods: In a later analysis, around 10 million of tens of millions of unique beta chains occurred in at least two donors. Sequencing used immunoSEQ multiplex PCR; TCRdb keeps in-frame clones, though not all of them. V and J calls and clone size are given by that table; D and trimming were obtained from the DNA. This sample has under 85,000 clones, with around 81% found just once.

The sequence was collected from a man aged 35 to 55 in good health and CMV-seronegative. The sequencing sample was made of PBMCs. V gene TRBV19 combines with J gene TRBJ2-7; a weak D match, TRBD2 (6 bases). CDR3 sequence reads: CASSIVPGVYEQYF. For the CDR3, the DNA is TGTGCCAGTAGTATCGTCCCGGGGGTCTACGAGCAGTACTTC.